This T cell receptor beta chain was sequenced during a study of response to subunit inactivated influenza vaccine. This clonotype occurred a few times. TCRdb processed the RT-PCR reads anew with MiXCR; each CDR3 protein has one entry. The table shows about 570,000 distinct CDR3 sequences, with over 9% occurring only once. The data also belong to a second study, concerning T cells expressing NK-cell markers. As reported in that work: Synthesis of TCR beta cDNA relied on 5'RACE template switching carrying UMIs. It was from sorted CD3+CD56+NKG2C+, CD3+CD56+NKG2C- and CD3+CD56-NKG2C+ T cells that TCR beta repertoires came. Seropositivity for HCMV was found in most of the eight sequenced donors, with one seronegative. Restriction of the sorted population to alpha-beta TCR T cells was achieved in several experiments with an anti-gamma-delta TCR antibody. Dominant NKG2C+ clonotypes made up about 1.0-7.5% of CD8+ T cells in roughly six donors.

This TCR was sampled from a man between 50 and 59 years old who received an inactivated influenza vaccine. This specimen was PBMCs from blood, taken on the day of vaccination.

The CDR3 protein is CASSYAGGSDTQYF. As DNA, the CDR3 is TGTGCCAGCAGTTACGCGGGGGGGTCAGATACGCAGTATTTT. The chain combines TRBV6-5 with TRBJ2-3; 9 bases match TRBD2. Trimming removed 2 bases from V and 4 bases from J; junction bases left unmatched: 1. The CDR3 has 14 amino acids. Germline CDR1 is MNHEY and CDR2 is SVGAGI.